The source of this TCR beta chain is a study of Ad26.COV2.S vaccination and SARS-CoV-2 variants (dated by TCRdb to about 2021). For context, the study as a whole: Donors in the vaccine arm were drawn from COV1001, a multicentre, randomized, double-blind, placebo-controlled phase I-IIa trial testing Ad26.COV2.S in healthy adults. Dosing of Ad26.COV2.S was intramuscular, at either 5x10^10 or 1x10^11 viral particles, delivered as one shot or as two shots spaced 56 days apart. Sequencing of the TCRbeta repertoire served to evaluate the specificity and breadth of SARS-CoV-2-reactive T cell receptors following Ad26.COV2.S vaccination. The TCR-sequenced set comprised approximately 30 samples: approximately 19 Ad26.COV2.S vaccine recipients, 5 placebo recipients and 8 SARS-CoV-2 convalescent individuals. Trial participants were randomized into five groups of five, in which low-dose or high-dose Ad26.COV2.S was given once or twice, or placebo was given on both occasions. Investigators did not know the trial group allocation while performing experiments and assessing outcomes.

Reading the label with the study, this specimen's treatment or condition is: 19 received Ad26.COV2.S at low or high dose, single or two shots; about 5 received placebo; per-sample allocation not given. Repertoires of vaccine and placebo recipients were sequenced from samples taken on day 63 after the first injection. In Cohort 1b, fewer than 30 adults aged 18-55 years were enrolled at a single site in Boston, USA, between 29 July and 7 August 2020. Ad26.COV2.S consisted of a replication-incompetent adenovirus type 26 vector by which a prefusion-stabilized SARS-CoV-2 spike protein from the original Wuhan strain was expressed. The paper's findings and limits, for the study overall: Vaccine and placebo recipients had comparable non-spike TCR breadth, which fits with the vaccine containing only spike. It was noted by the authors that total T cell responses may have been underestimated by the TCR breadth and depth analyses. Higher spike-specific TCR breadth was observed in Ad26.COV2.S recipients than in placebo recipients (P = 0.0014). The study lacked the statistical power to compare responses across vaccine doses or regimens. After vaccination, substantial breadth of spike-specific CD8+ and CD4+ T cell responses was reported.

Trimming costs V 0 bases and J 7 bases, and their ends lie 9 bases apart. The CDR3, from cysteine to phenylalanine, totals 13 residues. Kept here is only the CDR3 DNA, which spans 39 bases and is read in frame from base 1. Per the germline V gene, MNHEY is the CDR1 and SVGEGT is the CDR2. The immunoSEQ Assay was the method used to sequence TCRbeta CDR3 regions. After extraction, genomic DNA underwent amplification by bias-controlled multiplex PCR, followed by high-throughput sequencing. From the authors' description of their analysis: To quantify the absolute abundance of every unique TCRbeta CDR3 region, sequences were collapsed and filtered. Usable DNA was measured by amplifying reference genes present in all nucleated cells, and TCRbeta template counts were normalized to that usable DNA to estimate T cell fraction. Repertoire TCRs were annotated as SARS-CoV-2-specific by exact matching of V gene, CDR3 amino acid sequence and J gene to a known reactive TCR set. The reference SARS-CoV-2 TCR set was obtained from MIRA and was filtered for enrichment in COVID-19-positive ImmuneCODE repertoires, whereby public or cross-reactive TCRs were removed. Using the MIRA antigens, annotated TCRs were further analysed by specific ORF or by position within an ORF. Breadth was defined as annotated unique rearrangements over total unique productive rearrangements; depth was the summed frequency of those rearrangements. Group comparisons of TCR breadth used two-sided Wilcoxon rank-sum tests. TCRdb took this table from immuneACCESS and kept in-frame rearrangements with V and J called. Such tables lack part of the clones; where checked against another copy, unresolved V genes explain under half of the gap, and the rest is unexplained. That table is the source of V, J and clone size, and D and trimming were worked out from the DNA. The sample table lists about 330,000 clones, 75% to 90% of them with a count of one. Clones ranked in the top ten supply approximately 5% of the sample.

This clone was seen a handful of times. No cognate antigen has been identified for it. Nothing much larger sits one base from this clone, and base qualities are not available. Material: peripheral blood, obtained in a trial of Ad26.COV2.S vaccine versus placebo. This clonotype was obtained from a person between 18 and 60 years old who received the Ad26.COV2.S COVID-19 vaccine or a placebo. The sequence joins TRBV6-2 or TRBV6-3 to TRBJ1-1; TRBD1 could be the D gene, as 5 bases match. The CDR3 reads as follows: CASSYSWTLEAFF. The DNA sequence is as follows: TGTGCCAGCAGTTACTCGTGGACACTTGAAGCTTTCTTT.